This T cell receptor beta chain was identified during a study of CD8 T cells in ankylosing spondylitis. Study-wide findings and caveats: Some motif variants were previously reported in reactive arthritis synovial fluid and blood. What appeared characteristic of ankylosing spondylitis blood was a TCR beta motif of several highly homologous variants. Disease-associated clones were reportedly significantly overrepresented in matched ankylosing spondylitis synovial fluid.

This clonotype has a count of ten or more. Its matching antigen is unknown. The CDR3 is 16 residues long. Trimming removed 6 bases at V and 4 bases at J, with 22 bases between. The germline V gene has CDR1 ENHRY and CDR2 SYGVKD. TCR beta libraries were made by quantitative 5'-RACE with molecular barcodes. TCRdb analysed the 5' RACE reads with MiXCR anew, one entry per CDR3 protein. Of about 140,000 distinct CDR3 sequences in the sample, around 10% were seen once. The sequenced material came from blood, either unsorted or a sorted T cell fraction (not recorded which). The chain uses TRBV10-3 and TRBJ2-7; maybe TRBD2 (6 bases). This TCR came from a female donor with ankylosing spondylitis or in good health (not recorded which). CDR3 sequence reads: CAISPTLLATLYEQYF. The DNA of the CDR3 is TGTGCCATCAGCCCGACGCTTCTAGCGACCCTTTACGAGCAGTACTTC.